Listed here are 11 T cell receptor beta chains from one sample, sequenced in a study of T-cell memory formation after mild COVID-19. TCRdb re-analysed the 5' RACE reads in MiXCR, keeping a single row per CDR3 protein. The sample gives approximately 490,000 distinct CDR3 sequences, 20% of which show up once; 12% is in the top ten. The specimen was PBMCs or a T cell subset sorted from them (not recorded which). These receptors were taken from an adult woman who had mild COVID-19 (a few samples of this study predate the infection). Cell type and time point are not known.

The rearrangement joins TRBV19 to TRBJ1-1; D not resolved. CDR1 and CDR2 (germline): LNHDA, SQIVND (reference sequence). The V and J ends lost 5 bases and 0 bases respectively, with 7 bases between them. This CDR3 contains 13 residues. The CDR3 is CASSFRMNTEAFF. The CDR3 DNA reads as TGTGCCAGTAGTTTCCGGATGAACACTGAAGCTTTCTTT. The full variable domain, with the rest looked up from reference TRBV19 and TRBJ1-1, is DGGITQSPKYLFRKEGQNVTLSCEQNLNHDAMYWYRQDPGQGLRLIYYSQIVNDFQKGDIAEGYSVSREKKESFPLTVTSAQKNPTAFYLCASSFRMNTEAFFGQGTRLTVV.

The table lists this clonotype with many counts. The chain employs TRBV12-3 or TRBV12-4 and TRBJ2-1, with 7 bases aligning to TRBD2. J was trimmed by 13 bases and V by 6 bases; bases with no gene match: 9. This CDR3 has 12 residues. Written as DNA, the CDR3 is TGTGCCAGCAGGGAGGCGGGAGCCCCACAGTTCTTC. Translated, it gives CASREAGAPQFF.

The gene calls are TRBV12-3 or TRBV12-4 and TRBJ1-5; possible D gene TRBD1, 5 bases. The CDR3 consists of 14 residues. Deletions cut 6 bases from V and 2 bases from J, with 11 bases between. The CDR3: CASSPGPGNQPQHF. As DNA, the CDR3 is TGTGCCAGCAGCCCGGGGCCGGGCAATCAGCCCCAGCATTTT.

This clonotype was counted at least ten times. This chain joins TRBV13 and TRBJ2-3; 14 bases align to TRBD2. CDR3 length equals 17 residues. The V and J ends lost 1 base and 2 bases, in that order; junction bases with no gene match: 2. Looked up from germline, CDR1 is PRHDT and CDR2 is FYEKMQ (reference sequence). The CDR3 here is CASSLVGLAGVTDTQYF. The CDR3 DNA reads TGTGCCAGCAGCTTAGTGGGACTAGCGGGAGTCACAGATACGCAGTATTTT.

The rearrangement uses TRBV7-9 and TRBJ2-7; D is uncertain. The germline V gene has CDR1 SEHNR and CDR2 FQNEAQ (reference sequence). Trimming took 5 bases from V and 3 from J, leaving 8 bases between them. This CDR3 spans 12 amino acids. CDR3 region: CASSLSVYEQYF. The CDR3 region has the DNA TGTGCCAGCAGCCTCTCCGTCTACGAGCAGTACTTC.

This clonotype was seen a handful of times. The chain carries TRBV7-2 and TRBJ1-2; weak D call: TRBD1 (5 bases). Germline values: CDR1 SGHTA, CDR2 FQGNSA. V lost 5 bases and J lost 4, with 14 bases in between. CDR3 size: 14 residues. The CDR3 spells CASSTIRDGYGYTF. The DNA of the CDR3 is TGTGCCAGCAGCACTATCCGGGACGGCTATGGCTACACCTTC.

Worth noting for this clonotype: Germline is not matched at one junction end, which may reflect a read error. V usage is TRBV15 and J usage is TRBJ2-5; D is unclear. This CDR3 is built from 12 residues. CDR1 and CDR2 (germline): LNHNV, YYDKDF (reference sequence). The CDR3 sequence is CATSRDRASPDF. Here the CDR3 DNA reads TGTGCCACCAGCAGAGATCGTGCCTCCCCGGACTTC.

This clonotype has more than one count but fewer than ten. The chain links TRBV7-2 to TRBJ1-3, with no clear D. V dropped 4 bases and J dropped 2 bases, with 12 bases sitting between them. From germline, CDR1 is SGHTA and CDR2 FQGNSA. This CDR3 has 15 residues. In nucleotides, the CDR3 is TGTGCCAGCAGCTCCACTAGCGATCCTGGAAACACCATATATTTT. Translated: CASSSTSDPGNTIYF.

The chain joins TRBV28 to TRBJ2-7, with D maybe TRBD1 (5 bases). The germline gives CDR1 MDHEN, CDR2 SYDVKM. Trimming shortened V by 6 bases and J by 7 bases, and 22 bases separated the two germline ends. There are 15 residues in the CDR3. CDR3 sequence (DNA): TGTGCCAGCAGGTTAGCATCAGGGTTCTTCGGGGAGCAGTACTTC. This sequence encodes CASRLASGFFGEQYF.

The table lists this clonotype with a few counts. This chain links TRBV5-1 with TRBJ2-1; D remains ambiguous. Per germline, CDR1 SGHRS and CDR2 YFSETQ. V lost 4 bases and J lost 7, with 18 bases in between. The CDR3 sequence is 15 residues long. The CDR3 loop reads CASSLGSEFSNEQFF. CDR3 DNA sequence: TGCGCCAGCAGCCTAGGATCCGAATTTTCGAATGAGCAGTTCTTC.

This clonotype was observed many times. The chain recombines TRBV20-1 with TRBJ1-1; 9 bases map to TRBD1. Germline CDR1 reads DFQATT; CDR2 reads SNEGSKA (reference sequence). This CDR3 is 14 amino acids long. V shed 4 bases, J shed 3 bases, and the junction held 6 bases outside the gene matches. The CDR3 sequence: CSAKPQGAYTEAFF. CDR3 nucleotides: TGCAGTGCTAAACCACAGGGGGCGTACACTGAAGCTTTCTTT.